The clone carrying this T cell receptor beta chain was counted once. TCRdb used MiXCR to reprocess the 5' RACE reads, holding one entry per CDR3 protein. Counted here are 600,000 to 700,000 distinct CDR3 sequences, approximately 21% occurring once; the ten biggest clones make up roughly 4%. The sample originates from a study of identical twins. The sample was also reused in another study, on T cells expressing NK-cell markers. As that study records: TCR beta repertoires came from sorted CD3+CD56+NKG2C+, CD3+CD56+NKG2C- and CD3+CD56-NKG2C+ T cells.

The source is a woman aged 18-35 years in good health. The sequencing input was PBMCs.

The CDR3 DNA sequence: TGTGCCAGCAGTGTTCTATCCGGGGAGCTGTTTTTT. Its protein is CASSVLSGELFF. The rearrangement uses TRBV12-3 or TRBV12-4 and TRBJ2-2; D call uncertain. The length of the CDR3 is 12 residues. Trimming cost V 5 bases and J 6 bases, with 7 bases left between them.